These 10 T cell receptor beta chains were sequenced from one sample in a study of pediatric ulcerative colitis. Libraries were prepared by immunoSEQ multiplex PCR; TCRdb keeps only in-frame clonotypes and omits some of them. The sample lists several thousand clones, around 89% occurring once. The sequencing sample was made of blood. Receptor source: a boy aged 5-17 years with mild ulcerative colitis.

Only a few counts were recorded for this clone. The chain links TRBV6-5 to TRBJ1-1; possibly TRBD1 for D (5 bases). The CDR3 contains 13 residues. CDR1 and CDR2 from the germline V gene are MNHEY and SVGAGI. V was pared by 0 bases and J by 8 bases, with 10 bases between. The CDR3 spells CASSYSNTGEAFF. CDR3 nucleotides: TGTGCCAGCAGTTACTCGAATACAGGAGAAGCTTTCTTT.

The chain joins TRBV15 to TRBJ2-7; TRBD1 aligns across 8 bases. J was trimmed by 0 bases and V by 3 bases; bases with no gene match: 4. Germline V lookup: CDR1 LNHNV, CDR2 YYDKDF (reference sequence). The CDR3 is 15 amino acids. CDR3 DNA sequence: TGTGCCACCAGCAGGGACAGGGCCTACTCCTACGAGCAGTACTTC. Protein: CATSRDRAYSYEQYF. The variable domain in full, completed from reference TRBV15 and TRBJ2-7, reads DAMVIQNPRYQVTQFGKPVTLSCSQTLNHNVMYWYQQKSSQAPKLLFHYYDKDFNNEADTPDNFQSRRPNTSFCFLDIRSPGLGDTAMYLCATSRDRAYSYEQYFGPGTRLTVT.

CDR3 DNA: TGTGCCAGCAGGCCGGGACAGGGGGCCAATGAGCAGTTCTTC. Protein product: CASRPGQGANEQFF. The chain uses TRBV27 and TRBJ2-1, with 12 bases aligning to TRBD1. V lost 6 bases, J lost 6 bases, and 3 bases stayed unmatched. Per the germline V gene, CDR1 is MNHEY and CDR2 is SMNVEV (reference sequence). There are 14 residues in the CDR3.

This chain uses TRBV6-1 with TRBJ2-7; TRBD1 aligns across 11 bases. Germline V CDR1 and CDR2: MNHNS, SASEGT. J gave up 7 bases and V 1 base, and 3 bases lay outside the gene matches. CDR3 length: 14 residues. CDR3 DNA: TGTGCCAGCAGTGAAGGGACAGGGGGCTGGGAGCAGTACTTC. It specifies CASSEGTGGWEQYF.

The chain is built from TRBV30 and TRBJ2-1; D is possibly TRBD1 (5 bases). Germline loops: CDR1 GTSNPN, CDR2 SVGIG (reference sequence). The CDR3 has 11 amino acids. V lost 8 bases and J lost 4, with 9 bases in between. CDR3 DNA sequence: TGTGCCGGAGACAGATACAATGAGCAGTTCTTC. This encodes CAGDRYNEQFF.

The rearrangement uses TRBV28 and TRBJ1-1; D is ambiguous. The V gene's germline CDR1 is MDHEN and CDR2 SYDVKM. This CDR3 comprises 15 residues. Trimming stripped 7 bases from V and 6 bases from J, with 21 bases between. The CDR3 DNA reads as TGTGCCAGCATACGCACCGAATTTCAGTCGTCTGAAGCTTTCTTT. Translating gives CASIRTEFQSSEAFF.

A word on this clone: At one end the junction does not follow the germline gene, possibly because of a read error. The V call is TRBV10-2, the J call TRBJ2-1; D gene unclear. The CDR3 has 11 amino acids. The germline CDR1 and CDR2 sequences are WSHSY and SAAADI. The CDR3 protein is CASSGNNEQFF. The CDR3 DNA reads as TGCGCCAGTAGTGGGAACAATGAGCAGTTCTTC.

This clone appeared a few times. The J gene is TRBJ2-7, the V gene TRBV7-8, with no clear D. The CDR3 spans 14 residues. From germline, CDR1 is SGHVS and CDR2 FQNEAQ. V was clipped by 5 bases and J by 2 bases, with 13 bases between them. In DNA, the CDR3 is TGTGCCAGCAGCATACCCGGGCCCACCTACGAGCAGTACTTC. It encodes CASSIPGPTYEQYF. Together with reference TRBV7-8 and TRBJ2-7, the CDR3 gives the full variable domain: GAGVSQSPRYKVAKRGQDVALRCDPISGHVSLFWYQQALGQGPEFLTYFQNEAQLDKSGLPSDRFFAERPEGSVSTLKIQRTQQEDSAVYLCASSIPGPTYEQYFGPGTRLTVT.

The chain joins TRBV29-1 to TRBJ1-1; 7 bases are a match to TRBD1. Germline V gene lookup returns CDR1 SQVTM and CDR2 ANQGSEA. The CDR3 covers 15 residues. Trimming at V came to 7 bases and at J to 3 bases, leaving 14 bases not matched to a gene. The CDR3 DNA follows: TGCAGCGCCACAACAGGGGCCGCGGGGGACACTGAAGCTTTCTTT. This encodes CSATTGAAGDTEAFF. Full variable domain (remainder filled in from reference TRBV29-1 and TRBJ1-1): SAVISQKPSRDICQRGTSLTIQCQVDSQVTMMFWYRQQPGQSLTLIATANQGSEATYESGFVIDKFPISRPNLTFSTLTVSNMSPEDSSIYLCSATTGAAGDTEAFFGQGTRLTVV.

This chain joins TRBV28 and TRBJ1-1; TRBD1 is a possible D gene (5 bases). The V end was cut by 5 bases, the J end by 5 bases, with 15 bases between. CDR3 length: 14 amino acids. Germline CDR1 MDHEN, CDR2 SYDVKM. CDR3: CASSLLSRVTEAFF. CDR3 nucleotides: TGTGCCAGCAGTCTCCTTTCCAGGGTTACTGAAGCTTTCTTT.